Presented here are 9 T cell receptor beta chains from one specimen sequenced in a study of T-cell reconstitution after alpha-beta-depleted transplantation in children. Unique molecular identifiers were incorporated into the prepared TCRbeta library. TCRdb re-analysed the PCR reads in MiXCR, keeping a single row per CDR3 protein. The sample shows approximately 400,000 distinct CDR3 sequences, approximately 11% of them seen only once. Sequences were derived from PBMCs from the stem cell graft donor, sampled from the stem cell graft. These receptor sequences come from a human donor who donated a stem cell graft to a child with acute myeloid leukemia.

This clonotype was seen at least ten times. The V gene is TRBV7-8, the J gene TRBJ1-5, with 7 bases identical to TRBD1. This CDR3 has 14 residues. Germline lookup yields CDR1 SGHVS and CDR2 FQNEAQ. V trimming: 1 base; J trimming: 6 bases; junction bases outside the gene matches: 3. The CDR3 protein is CASSLGQGVQPQHF. The CDR3 region has the DNA TGTGCCAGCAGCTTAGGGCAGGGGGTTCAGCCCCAGCATTTT.

In this sample, this clonotype turned up a few times. This chain connects TRBV7-8 to TRBJ2-3; 8 bases map to TRBD2. V shed 2 bases and J 1 base; nucleotides not matched to a gene: 5. Germline V gives CDR1 SGHVS, CDR2 FQNEAQ. This CDR3 is 16 amino acids long. This CDR3 reads CASSLKGRGGTDTQYF. The CDR3 bases are TGTGCCAGCAGCTTAAAGGGGCGGGGGGGCACAGATACGCAGTATTTT.

The chain has TRBV5-1 and TRBJ1-4, with a tentative D call TRBD1 (5 bases). The CDR3 runs 15 residues. The germline V and J ends were trimmed by 4 bases and 5 bases, with 15 bases remaining between them. Germline V gene sequence: CDR1 SGHRS, CDR2 YFSETQ. The CDR3 nucleotides read TGCGCCAGCAGCGGGTCGACAGCGGGAAATGAAAAACTGTTTTTT. The encoded protein is CASSGSTAGNEKLFF.

This clonotype was observed at least ten times. The chain combines TRBV6-5 with TRBJ1-3; D is undetermined. Germline V CDR1 and CDR2: MNHEY, SVGAGI. Trimming left V 7 bases short and J 4 bases short, with 20 bases between. This CDR3 comprises 16 residues. This CDR3 reads CASTTDGSVVGNTIYF. The CDR3 DNA reads as TGTGCCAGCACCACCGACGGGTCGGTTGTAGGAAACACCATATATTTT.

The chain links TRBV6-1 to TRBJ2-2; 10 nucleotides agree with TRBD1. This CDR3 has 14 amino acids. Trimming at V came to 9 bases and at J to 3 bases, leaving 4 bases not matched to a gene. CDR1 is MNHNS and CDR2 is SASEGT in the germline V gene. The CDR3 DNA reads as TGTGCCAGTCAAGGGACAGGGGACACCGGGGAGCTGTTTTTT. Translation gives CASQGTGDTGELFF.

This clonotype came up a few times. The chain combines TRBV27 with TRBJ1-6; no definite D call. Trimming removed 2 bases from V and 7 bases from J, with 12 bases in between. The CDR3 extends over 15 amino acids. Germline values: CDR1 MNHEY, CDR2 SMNVEV (reference sequence). CDR3 sequence (DNA): TGTGCCAGCAGTTTAACGGCCCTGGGGAATTCACCCCTCCACTTT. Translation gives CASSLTALGNSPLHF.

This chain connects TRBV20-1 to TRBJ2-3; 8 bases are a match to TRBD2. V was clipped by 0 bases and J by 0 bases; unmatched bases: 8. The CDR3 runs 17 residues. The germline V gene has CDR1 DFQATT and CDR2 SNEGSKA (reference sequence). The CDR3 reads CSARDPGAGGSTDTQYF. Written as DNA, the CDR3 is TGCAGTGCTAGAGATCCAGGGGCGGGAGGAAGCACAGATACGCAGTATTTT.

This clonotype was seen more than once but under ten times. V usage is TRBV4-3 and J usage is TRBJ2-1, with D perhaps matching TRBD1 or TRBD2 (7 bases each). Germline CDR1 reads LGHNA; CDR2 reads YSLEER. This CDR3 has 16 residues. The V end lost 1 base, the J end lost 5 bases, and 15 bases lay between the germline ends. The CDR3 DNA sequence: TGCGCCAGCAGCCAAGTAAGGGCAGGGGGGGACAATGAGCAGTTCTTC. This gives the protein CASSQVRAGGDNEQFF.

This clonotype has more than one count but fewer than ten. The J gene is TRBJ2-2, the V gene TRBV6-2 or TRBV6-3; D may be TRBD1 (6 bases). In germline, CDR1 is MNHEY, CDR2 SVGEGT. The V end was cut by 11 bases, the J end by 4 bases, with 14 bases between. CDR3 size: 13 residues. CDR3 nucleotides: TGTGCCCACAGTCAGGGGCGCACCGGGGAGCTGTTTTTT. It encodes CAHSQGRTGELFF.